The 18 T cell receptor beta chains below were found in one sample sequenced in a study of vaccination and CD4 T cells after COVID-19. With the Oncomine TCR Beta short-read assay, DNA from cultured CD4+ T cells was sequenced. In TCRdb, the PCR reads were re-called with MiXCR into one record per CDR3 protein. The profile shows thousands of distinct CDR3 sequences, 44% of them singletons. Treatment described: approximately 11-day PBMC culture with coronavirus spike peptide pools or control peptides (ViraFEST assay). Antigen specificity for these receptors is unknown. The source material was CD4+ T cells from blood, cultured in vitro. Receptor source: a human donor who had recovered from COVID-19.

This clonotype has more than one count but fewer than ten. The chain carries TRBV7-2 and TRBJ2-7; weak D call: TRBD1 (5 bases). CDR3 length: 14 amino acids. Trimming cost V 1 base and J 2 bases, with 9 bases left between them. Germline CDR1 is SGHTA and CDR2 is FQGNSA. In DNA, the CDR3 is TGTGCCAGCAGCTTAGTTCAGGGCCCCTACGAGCAGTACTTC. Protein product: CASSLVQGPYEQYF.

This clonotype has a single count. The chain has TRBV5-4 and TRBJ2-5; a possible D gene is TRBD2 (7 bases). The germline V and J ends were trimmed by 0 bases and 7 bases, with 16 bases remaining between them. Germline loops: CDR1 SGHNT, CDR2 YYREEE (reference sequence). The CDR3 runs 15 residues. CDR3 in DNA: TGTGCCAGCAGCTTGGTACGGGGGGCCTCGAGGACCCAGTACTTC. Protein sequence: CASSLVRGASRTQYF.

This clonotype was recorded once. V is TRBV28 and J is TRBJ1-2, with TRBD1 identical over 9 bases. J gave up 4 bases and V 5 bases, and 11 bases lay outside the gene matches. The germline V gene encodes CDR1 MDHEN and CDR2 SYDVKM. CDR3 length: 16 residues. The CDR3 loop reads CASSPPMGTGIYGYTF. The CDR3 region has the DNA TGTGCCAGCAGTCCACCTATGGGGACAGGGATCTATGGCTACACCTTC.

This clonotype has only a few counts. V is TRBV20-1 and J is TRBJ1-2, with D perhaps matching TRBD1 (5 bases). V dropped 5 bases and J dropped 8 bases, with 21 bases sitting between them. Germline V gene lookup returns CDR1 DFQATT and CDR2 SNEGSKA (reference sequence). The CDR3 consists of 14 residues. This CDR3 is CSAQSSGTGAGYTF. For the CDR3, the DNA is TGCAGTGCTCAGAGTTCCGGGACTGGGGCAGGCTACACCTTC.

This clonotype is deemed medium-sized (0.01 to 0.1%). J is TRBJ2-7 and V is TRBV20-1; TRBD1 agrees at 7 bases. V dropped 6 bases and J dropped 4; count of bases not matched to a gene: 15. CDR1 and CDR2 from the germline V gene are DFQATT and SNEGSKA (reference sequence). The length of the CDR3 is 15 residues. CDR3 sequence (DNA): TGCAGTGCCCAAGGGGGCGACACGTTGGGATACGAGCAGTACTTC. Protein: CSAQGGDTLGYEQYF.

CDR3 residues: CASSGDRGGPQHF. The CDR3 DNA reads TGTGCCAGCAGTGGGGACAGGGGTGGGCCCCAGCATTTT. V gene TRBV6-4 combines with J gene TRBJ1-5; 10 positions match TRBD1. V lost 4 bases, J lost 9 bases, and 3 bases stayed unmatched. Germline CDR1 and CDR2: MRHNA and SNTAGT. The CDR3 loop spans 13 amino acids.

This clonotype came up a few times. The chain has TRBV20-1 and TRBJ2-5; 10 bases are shared with TRBD2. The germline CDR1 and CDR2 sequences are DFQATT and SNEGSKA (reference sequence). Germline trimming cut 2 bases from V and 5 bases from J; bases unmatched to any gene: 5. The CDR3 loop spans 14 amino acids. The CDR3 here is CSARPGLAPETQYF. As DNA, the CDR3 is TGCAGTGCTAGACCGGGACTAGCGCCCGAGACCCAGTACTTC.

By share, this clonotype ranks as medium-sized. Here the CDR3 reads CASSGGPGGTQYF. The CDR3 nucleotides are TGTGCCAGCAGCGGGGGCCCGGGTGGGACCCAGTACTTC. The V call is TRBV6-1, the J call TRBJ2-5; D tentatively reads TRBD1 or TRBD2 (6 bases each). The germline V gene has CDR1 MNHNS and CDR2 SASEGT. The CDR3 spans 13 residues. Trimming removed 6 bases from V and 7 bases from J, with 15 bases in between.

The V gene is TRBV20-1, the J gene TRBJ2-7, with 8 bases identical to TRBD1. This CDR3 region has 13 residues. Germline V gene data show CDR1 as DFQATT and CDR2 as SNEGSKA (reference sequence). After removal of 4 bases from V and 4 bases from J, the junction contained 6 bases not matched to a gene. Here the CDR3 reads CSAIRTGRYEQYF. The CDR3 DNA sequence: TGCAGTGCTATTCGGACAGGGCGATACGAGCAGTACTTC.

Details on this clonotype: One end of the junction fails to match germline, which may point to a read error. This chain links TRBV6-1 with TRBJ2-5; D is possibly TRBD2 (6 bases). Germline-derived CDR1 and CDR2 are MNHNS and SASEGT. The CDR3 totals 12 residues. CDR3 loop: CTSGGTQETQYF. The CDR3 coding sequence is TGTACCAGCGGCGGGACCCAAGAGACCCAGTACTTC.

This clonotype was counted a few times. The chain recombines TRBV7-8 with TRBJ1-2; D is uncertain. CDR1 SGHVS and CDR2 FQNEAQ come from the germline V gene. Trimming took off 5 bases at V and 8 bases at J, with 15 bases between the two ends. CDR3 length equals 13 residues. The CDR3 coding sequence is TGTGCCAGCAGCACCGATTACAGAGGCGGCTACACCTTC. It specifies CASSTDYRGGYTF. The whole variable domain, filled in from reference TRBV7-8 and TRBJ1-2, reads GAGVSQSPRYKVAKRGQDVALRCDPISGHVSLFWYQQALGQGPEFLTYFQNEAQLDKSGLPSDRFFAERPEGSVSTLKIQRTQQEDSAVYLCASSTDYRGGYTFGSGTRLTVV.

The chain combines TRBV6-1 with TRBJ1-2; 8 nucleotides line up with TRBD1. J gave up 7 bases and V 6 bases, and 7 bases lay outside the gene matches. The germline gives CDR1 MNHNS, CDR2 SASEGT. The CDR3 runs to 13 residues. The CDR3 here is CASSGQGISGYTF. The CDR3 region has the DNA TGTGCCAGCAGCGGACAGGGAATAAGTGGCTACACCTTC.

The gene calls are TRBV6-1 and TRBJ2-7; maybe TRBD2 (6 bases). The CDR3 is 13 amino acids. The V gene's germline CDR1 is MNHNS and CDR2 SASEGT. Trimming cost V 10 bases and J 7 bases, with 20 bases left between them. CDR3 sequence (DNA): TGTGCCATCAATCCAATAGGCGGGGAAGAGCAGTACTTC. Translating it yields CAINPIGGEEQYF.

The chain has TRBV21-1 and TRBJ2-7. TRBV21-1 is annotated as a pseudogene. The CDR3 contains 11 residues. CDR3 protein: CASSNVYEQYF. In DNA form, the CDR3 reads TGTGCCAGCAGCAATGTTTACGAGCAGTACTTC.

The chain combines TRBV6-1 with TRBJ2-1; D gene unclear. In germline, CDR1 is MNHNS, CDR2 SASEGT. This CDR3 spans 12 amino acids. The CDR3 DNA follows: TGTGGGGCGCTCGAACAAGGGTATGAGCAGTTCTTC. Residues: CGALEQGYEQFF.

This clonotype was observed a handful of times. V usage is TRBV20-1 and J usage is TRBJ2-1, with a weak D call TRBD2 (5 bases). The CDR3 runs 11 residues. From germline, CDR1 is DFQATT and CDR2 SNEGSKA (reference sequence). The V end was cut by 6 bases, the J end by 7 bases, with 10 bases between. Written as DNA, the CDR3 is TGCAGTGCCGGGGTATGGAATGAGCAGTTCTTC. It translates to CSAGVWNEQFF.

This clonotype has a handful of counts. The chain couples TRBV20-1 to TRBJ2-7; a weak D match, TRBD1 (6 bases). Deletions cut 0 bases from V and 0 bases from J, with 9 bases between. CDR1 and CDR2 from the germline V gene are DFQATT and SNEGSKA (reference sequence). This CDR3 region has 14 residues. CDR3 loop: CSARDNRVSYEQYF. The CDR3 nucleotides read TGCAGTGCTAGAGACAACAGGGTCTCCTACGAGCAGTACTTC.

This chain connects TRBV7-6 to TRBJ2-7; possibly TRBD1 for D (7 bases). V was shortened by 5 bases and J by 1 base, with 15 bases between the two germline ends. The CDR3 is 15 residues long. CDR1 and CDR2 (germline): SGHVS, FNYEAQ. The DNA for the CDR3 is TGTGCCAGCAGCCTGCGGTCAGGGGGGTCCTACGAGCAGTACTTC. Its protein product is CASSLRSGGSYEQYF.